Shown below are 13 T cell receptor beta chains from a single sample sequenced in a study of beta chain features in type 1 diabetes. The sequenced template was cDNA made from the entire isolated RNA. Assay: immunoSEQ multiplex PCR; the TCRdb copy retains only in-frame clones and omits some. The sample includes about 700,000 clones, about an eighth seen only once; the top ten take approximately 0.02%. Study results and limitations: All four CD4+ subsets from Type 1 diabetes patients carried moderately but significantly shorter TCRB CDR3s.

The antigens for these receptors are not known. Sequenced sample: naive CD4+ T cells from blood. Receptors were obtained from a man younger than 30 with type 1 diabetes.

The rearrangement joins TRBV5-1 to TRBJ1-2, with 9 bases that match TRBD1. Per the germline V gene, CDR1 is SGHRS and CDR2 is YFSETQ. This CDR3 comprises 14 residues. Trimming took 4 bases from V and 8 from J; bases not matched to a gene: 9. The CDR3 DNA is TGCGCCAGCAGCACCGGGACAGGGCCAGAGGGCTACACCTTC. Translating gives CASSTGTGPEGYTF. The full variable domain, with the rest looked up from reference TRBV5-1 and TRBJ1-2, is KAGVTQTPRYLIKTRGQQVTLSCSPISGHRSVSWYQQTPGQGLQFLFEYFSETQRNKGNFPGRFSGRQFSNSRSEMNVSTLELGDSALYLCASSTGTGPEGYTFGSGTRLTVV.

The V call is TRBV5-4, the J call TRBJ1-1; D gene unclear. The germline V gene encodes CDR1 SGHNT and CDR2 YYREEE (reference sequence). Trimming removed 4 bases at V and 7 bases at J, with 17 bases between. The CDR3 covers 14 residues. The CDR3 DNA follows: TGTGCCAGCAGCCCCGGGCCACATGTCGGTGAAGCTTTCTTT. Its translation: CASSPGPHVGEAFF.

The chain links TRBV5-4 to TRBJ2-1; TRBD2 agrees at 14 bases. The CDR3 extends over 17 amino acids. Germline V gives CDR1 SGHNT, CDR2 YYREEE (reference sequence). V gave up 3 bases and J gave up 12 bases; unmatched junction bases: 14. The CDR3 nucleotides are TGTGCCAGCAGCTCCCCCACTCGACTAGCGGGGGGGCGGGTGCAGTTCTTC. Amino acids: CASSSPTRLAGGRVQFF.

On this clone: At the DNA level, this CDR3 is encoded by other sequences in the same sample as well. The gene calls are TRBV7-9 and TRBJ1-1; the D is unclear. The length of the CDR3 is 14 residues. Trimming cost V 1 base and J 2 bases, with 8 bases left between them. The V gene's germline CDR1 is SEHNR and CDR2 FQNEAQ (reference sequence). CDR3 residues: CASSLGGINTEAFF. The DNA of the CDR3 is TGTGCCAGCAGCTTAGGCGGTATCAACACTGAAGCTTTCTTT.

The genes are TRBV4-1 and TRBJ1-1; D ambiguous. The V gene's germline CDR1 is MGHRA and CDR2 YSYEKL. The CDR3 is 14 residues long. Trimming cost V 1 base and J 4 bases, with 10 bases left between them. The CDR3, as DNA: TGCGCCAGCAGCCAAGTCGGGCGGAGCACTGAAGCTTTCTTT. Its protein product is CASSQVGRSTEAFF.

In its sample, this clone was seen a few times. V is TRBV18 and J is TRBJ2-5, with TRBD1 matching 7 bases. CDR1 is KGHSH, CDR2 LQKENI, per germline. CDR3 size: 14 residues. V was clipped by 5 bases and J by 2 bases; unmatched bases: 5. The CDR3 bases are TGTGCCAGCTCATCCGGGACAGATCAAGAGACCCAGTACTTC. This codes for CASSSGTDQETQYF.

V is TRBV9 and J is TRBJ2-1; D is perhaps TRBD1 or TRBD2 (5 bases each). The CDR3 spans 15 residues. V was pared by 0 bases and J by 2 bases, with 9 bases between. CDR1 is SGDLS and CDR2 is YYNGEE in the germline V gene. CDR3 sequence reads: CASSVERGAYNEQFF. In DNA, the CDR3 is TGTGCCAGCAGCGTAGAGAGGGGTGCCTACAATGAGCAGTTCTTC.

This clone was observed a handful of times. The rearrangement joins TRBV7-9 to TRBJ1-6; 9 bases match TRBD1. This CDR3 contains 15 residues. Germline CDR1 and CDR2: SEHNR and FQNEAQ (reference sequence). V shed 5 bases, J shed 10 bases, and the junction held 9 bases outside the gene matches. CDR3 residues: CASSIGDRDRSPLHF. CDR3 DNA sequence: TGTGCCAGCAGCATAGGGGACAGGGATCGGTCACCCCTCCACTTT. The entire variable domain, with the rest obtained from reference TRBV7-9 and TRBJ1-6, is as follows: DTGVSQNPRHKITKRGQNVTFRCDPISEHNRLYWYRQTLGQGPEFLTYFQNEAQLEKSRLLSDRFSAERPKGSFSTLEIQRTEQGDSAMYLCASSIGDRDRSPLHFGNGTRLTVT.

This clone was detected only a few times. CDR3 loop: CASLPTREAGYTF. CDR3 in DNA: TGTGCCAGCCTTCCTACACGGGAGGCTGGCTACACCTTC. The rearrangement uses TRBV2 and TRBJ1-2, with D unclear. This CDR3 is 13 amino acids long. The germline V and J ends were trimmed by 8 bases and 7 bases, with 17 bases remaining between them. CDR1 and CDR2 from the germline V gene are SNHLY and FYNNEI.

In its sample, this clone was seen a few times. The chain is built from TRBV14 and TRBJ2-6; 9 bases fit TRBD1. Germline values: CDR1 SGHDN, CDR2 FVKESK. J lost 2 bases, V lost 3 bases, and 5 bases had no gene match. This CDR3 has 17 amino acids. CDR3 sequence (DNA): TGTGCCAGCAGCCACCACCGGGACAGGGCTGGGGCCAACGTCCTGACTTTC. Translating it yields CASSHHRDRAGANVLTF.

The chain recombines TRBV19 with TRBJ1-5; possibly TRBD1 for D (6 bases). The CDR3 loop spans 15 amino acids. Germline V gene data show CDR1 as LNHDA and CDR2 as SQIVND (reference sequence). Trimming left V 6 bases short and J 5 bases short, with 17 bases between. Written as DNA, the CDR3 is TGTGCCAGTAGCAAGGAGACAGGAACGTATCAGCCCCAGCATTTT. Translated, it gives CASSKETGTYQPQHF.

This clone was seen more than once but under ten times. The chain recombines TRBV2 with TRBJ1-5, with D uncertain. Germline V gives CDR1 SNHLY, CDR2 FYNNEI. The V end was cut by 2 bases, the J end by 5 bases, with 13 bases between. This CDR3 has 15 amino acids. CDR3 nucleotide sequence: TGTGCCAGCAGTGAACGGACCATGTTGTATCAGCCCCAGCATTTT. The encoded protein is CASSERTMLYQPQHF.

This clone was recorded a few times. V gene TRBV7-9 combines with J gene TRBJ2-1; 8 bases are shared with TRBD2. Germline CDR1 and CDR2: SEHNR and FQNEAQ (reference sequence). Trimming at V came to 1 base and at J to 16 bases, leaving 6 bases not matched to a gene. The length of the CDR3 is 12 residues. The CDR3 reads CASSLGVAGPFF. CDR3 bases: TGTGCCAGCAGCTTAGGAGTAGCGGGGCCTTTCTTC. The whole variable domain, filled in from reference TRBV7-9 and TRBJ2-1, reads DTGVSQNPRHKITKRGQNVTFRCDPISEHNRLYWYRQTLGQGPEFLTYFQNEAQLEKSRLLSDRFSAERPKGSFSTLEIQRTEQGDSAMYLCASSLGVAGPFFGPGTRLTVL.